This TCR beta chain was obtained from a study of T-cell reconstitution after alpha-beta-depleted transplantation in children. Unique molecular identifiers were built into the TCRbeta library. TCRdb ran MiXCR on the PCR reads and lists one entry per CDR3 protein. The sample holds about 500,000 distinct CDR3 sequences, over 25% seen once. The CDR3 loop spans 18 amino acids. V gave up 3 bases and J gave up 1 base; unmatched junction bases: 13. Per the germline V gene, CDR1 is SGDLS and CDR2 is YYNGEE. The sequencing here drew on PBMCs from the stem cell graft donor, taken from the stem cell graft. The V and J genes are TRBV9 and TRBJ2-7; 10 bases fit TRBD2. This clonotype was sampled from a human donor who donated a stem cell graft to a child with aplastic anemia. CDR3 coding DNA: TGTGCCAGCAGCGCGGGGACTAGCGTGGGGCTCGCATCCTACGAGCAGTACTTC. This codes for CASSAGTSVGLASYEQYF. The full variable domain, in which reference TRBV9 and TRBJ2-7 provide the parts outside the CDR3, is DSGVTQTPKHLITATGQRVTLRCSPRSGDLSVYWYQQSLDQGLQFLIQYYNGEERAKGNILERFSAQQFPDLHSELNLSSLELGDSALYFCASSAGTSVGLASYEQYFGPGTRLTVT.